This T cell receptor beta chain derives from a study of cytotoxic CD8 clonotypes in ibrutinib-treated CLL. Notes on the study in general: Public clonotypes (which were uncommon) either contracted or remained stable on treatment.

The V and J ends lost 3 bases and 0 bases respectively, with 4 bases between them. Germline V gene data show CDR1 as SGHRS and CDR2 as YFSETQ. The CDR3 runs to 13 residues. This clone was observed a few times. As yet, its antigen is unknown. TCRdb keeps only in-frame clones here, not all; method: immunoSEQ multiplex PCR. The sample has around 9,600 clones; around 60% are singletons. The sample consisted of PBMCs, taken before ibrutinib treatment. The chain joins TRBV5-1 to TRBJ1-3; no clear D. The TCR originated in a human donor with chronic lymphocytic leukemia. The CDR3: CASSSGSGNTIYF. As DNA, the CDR3 is TGCGCCAGCAGCTCAGGCTCTGGAAACACCATATATTTT.